This TCR beta chain was captured in a study of blood T cell repertoires in COVID-19. About the research overall: The samples span acute and convalescent COVID-19 from the United States, Italy and Spain. T cells, B-cell-depleted T cells, or PBMCs supplied cDNA or gDNA.

Under the authors' procedure: Estimates of nucleated cell counts were drawn from the amplification of reference gene primers. Assay: immunoSEQ multiplex PCR; the TCRdb copy retains only in-frame clones and omits some. V, J and clone size reflect that table, while D and trimming were determined from the DNA. This table has approximately 75,000 clones, about 74% appearing once. Trimming removed 7 bases from V and 0 bases from J, with 16 bases in between. Germline V CDR1 and CDR2: MDHEN, SYDVKM. The CDR3 has 16 amino acids. The sample comprised peripheral blood. The origin of this receptor is a human donor with acute or convalescent COVID-19. The donor label of this sample is uncertain. V gene TRBV28 combines with J gene TRBJ1-5, with a weak D call TRBD1 (5 bases). The CDR3 sequence: CASTQGGTFSNQPQHF. For the CDR3, the DNA is TGTGCCAGCACCCAGGGCGGGACCTTTAGCAATCAGCCCCAGCATTTT.